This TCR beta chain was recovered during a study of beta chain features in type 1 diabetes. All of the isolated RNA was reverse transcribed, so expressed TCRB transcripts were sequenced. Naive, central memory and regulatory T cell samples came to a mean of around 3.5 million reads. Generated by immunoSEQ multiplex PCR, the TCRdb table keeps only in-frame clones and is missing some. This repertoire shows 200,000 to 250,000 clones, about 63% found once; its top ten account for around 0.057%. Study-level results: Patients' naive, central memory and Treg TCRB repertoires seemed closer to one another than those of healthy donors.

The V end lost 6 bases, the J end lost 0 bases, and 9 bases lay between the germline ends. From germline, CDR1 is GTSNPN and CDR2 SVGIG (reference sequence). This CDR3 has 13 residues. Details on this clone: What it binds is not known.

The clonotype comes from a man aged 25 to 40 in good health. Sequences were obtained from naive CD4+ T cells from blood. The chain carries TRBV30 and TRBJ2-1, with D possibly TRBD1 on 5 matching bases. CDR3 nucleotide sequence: TGTGCCTGTCCAGGGCTCTCCTACAATGAGCAGTTCTTC. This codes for CACPGLSYNEQFF. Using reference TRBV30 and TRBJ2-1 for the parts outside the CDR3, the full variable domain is SQTIHQWPATLVQPVGSPLSLECTVEGTSNPNLYWYRQAAGRGLQLLFYSVGIGQISSEVPQNLSASRPQDRQFILSSKKLLLSDSGFYLCACPGLSYNEQFFGPGTRLTVL.